The source of this T cell receptor beta chain is a study of T cell changes during pregnancy in multiple sclerosis. J lost 1 base, V lost 5 bases, and 7 bases had no gene match. The length of the CDR3 is 16 residues. CDR1 is MDHEN, CDR2 SYDVKM, per germline. Libraries were prepared by immunoSEQ multiplex PCR; TCRdb keeps only in-frame clonotypes and omits some of them. Altogether approximately 68,000 clones are present, roughly nine tenths being singletons, with the ten largest covering 0.7%. The TCR comes from a female donor in good health, enrolled as a control in a pregnancy study. V and J are TRBV28 and TRBJ2-2; 7 nucleotides line up with TRBD1. Sequences were derived from peripheral blood, sampled in the third trimester of pregnancy. CDR3 coding DNA: TGTGCCAGCAGTCCCATTGGGGACAGGAACACCGGGGAGCTGTTTTTT. As protein: CASSPIGDRNTGELFF.